One T cell receptor beta chain is described in this entry. This clone was seen more than once but under ten times. Its antigen has not been determined. Per-base qualities were not stored, and no clone one base away is much larger. The library was generated by the immunoSEQ multiplex PCR assay. For TCR sequencing, RNA was extracted from every sample and reverse transcribed into cDNA to serve as template. First-strand cDNA was synthesized with SuperScript III using a 2:1 mix of oligo-dT and random hexamers. A synthetic immune receptor repertoire was used to measure amplification bias, and any remaining bias was corrected computationally. The authors processed their data as follows. After raw reads were preprocessed to remove errors, the CDR3 was defined following IMGT conventions as running from the conserved cysteine to phenylalanine. To get clonality, Shannon entropy was normalized by log2 of the number of productive unique TCRs and the result was subtracted from 1. Whether scalp clones were CD4 or CD8 was inferred by matching scalp TCRbeta sequences against CD4 and CD8 repertoires sorted from blood. TCRdb took this table from immuneACCESS and kept in-frame rearrangements with V and J called. Such tables lack part of the clones; where checked against another copy, unresolved V genes explain under half of the gap, and the rest is unexplained. V and J calls and clone size are copied from that table; D and trimming were computed from the DNA. This sample has 180,000 or so clones in its table, and 63% of those were observed once. In total, the top ten clones hold roughly 1.7% of the sample.

The CDR3, cysteine through phenylalanine, is 13 amino acids long. Only the CDR3 region is kept as DNA, spanning 39 bases read in frame from base 1. According to the germline V gene, CDR1 reads SQVTM and CDR2 reads ANQGSEA. V lost 6 bases and J lost 6 bases, and the count of bases not matched to a germline gene is 9. According to the study, the label for this sample's time point signals: baseline before oral tofacitinib. From alopecia areata patients, peripheral blood was collected along with lesional scalp punch biopsies. After PBMCs were isolated by density centrifugation and stained for CD3, CD4 and CD8, a FACSAria was used to sort CD4+ and CD8+ T cells. This record comes from a study of CD8+ T cells in alopecia areata (dated by TCRdb to the late 2010s). Looking at the study overall: The treated patients took part in an open-label pilot trial in which moderate-to-severe alopecia areata was treated with oral tofacitinib at 5 to 10 mg twice daily. Biopsies were taken from tofacitinib-treated patients at baseline and again at 4 and 24 weeks into treatment, and several of those patients also had a later scalp biopsy. The study used high-throughput TCRbeta sequencing to examine T cell clonal expansion in alopecia areata, in both the C3H/HeJ mouse model and human patients. In humans, TCRbeta sequencing was performed on scalp tissue and on sorted CD4+ and CD8+ peripheral blood T cells from healthy controls and from patients with patchy or totalis/universalis alopecia areata. TCRbeta CDR3 regions were amplified by immunoSEQ multiplex PCR using 35 Vbeta forward and 13 Jbeta reverse primers. Patients stayed on tofacitinib for 6 to 18 months and then had 6 months of follow-up off drug so that delayed response and recurrence could be assessed. Scalp clonality was compared across normal scalp (n=4), patchy alopecia areata scalp (n=8), and alopecia totalis/universalis scalp (n=8). RNA came from the PAXgene miRNA kit for fixed scalp, the miRNeasy kit for PBMCs, and the RNeasy kit for mouse skin.

The research as a whole found: Shared TCR sequences between patients were less evident than in mice, which may be partly attributable to HLA diversity in the patient population. Scalp TCR repertoire analysis is complicated because resident alphabeta T cells in normal human skin are also sequenced, whereas mouse skin is dominated by gammadelta T cells. Compared with normal scalp, lesional scalp had higher clonality and more expanded CD8+ clones, particularly in alopecia totalis/universalis, a pattern that suggests antigenic drive.

The sample was CD4+ T cells sorted from blood, taken at week 0. Rearrangement joined TRBV29-1 to TRBJ2-7; a stretch of 9 junction bases matches TRBD1. The source is a human donor with alopecia areata. The CDR3 region has the sequence CSVLRDRAGEQYF. The nucleotides are TGCAGCGTCCTCCGGGACAGGGCAGGCGAGCAGTACTTC.